The clone carrying this T cell receptor beta chain was detected many times. This entry is derived from a study of spatial heterogeneity in lung cancer. Time point defined: blood at routine non-recurrence follow-up after resection. Sequencing of whole RNA from tumor, nontumor lung or frozen PBMC involved no sorting. CDR1 and CDR2 from the germline V gene are MNHEY and SVGAGI. V was clipped by 1 base and J by 4 bases, with 17 bases between them. The CDR3 covers 16 residues. One entry per CDR3 protein results from TCRdb running MiXCR on the 5' RACE reads. This table has around 120,000 distinct CDR3 sequences, roughly an eighth appearing once.

The receptor was derived from a male donor with early-stage non-small cell lung cancer. The material was PBMCs, obtained at follow-up. The genes are TRBV6-5 and TRBJ2-7; perhaps TRBD1 as D (6 bases). The CDR3 sequence: CASSYLPSGQPYEQYF. CDR3 coding DNA: TGTGCCAGCAGTTACTTACCGAGCGGACAGCCGTACGAGCAGTACTTC.